Presented here are 5 T cell receptor beta chains from one specimen sequenced in a study of control samples from healthy donors and cancer patients. Here immunoSEQ multiplex PCR was the method, and the copy in TCRdb shows in-frame clones only, minus some. The table has 29,000 or so clones, 87% seen once. Sequencing was done on a sample of formalin-fixed, paraffin-embedded tissue. These TCRs come from a female donor with melanoma.

The chain has TRBV19 and TRBJ2-1; D possibly corresponds to TRBD2 (6 bases). With 10 bases removed from V and 9 bases from J, the gap between germline ends came to 13 bases. Germline V gene lookup returns CDR1 LNHDA and CDR2 SQIVND (reference sequence). This CDR3 comprises 11 residues. CDR3 region: CATRGVGEQFF. In DNA, the CDR3 is TGTGCCACCCGCGGGGTAGGTGAGCAGTTCTTC.

The chain employs TRBV2 and TRBJ1-2, with 7 bases matching TRBD1. The CDR3 runs to 16 residues. The ends lost 5 bases at V and 3 bases at J; junction bases unmatched: 12. CDR1 is SNHLY and CDR2 is FYNNEI in the germline V gene. The CDR3 spells CASSKEWGQLDYGYTF. The CDR3 DNA is TGTGCCAGCAGTAAAGAATGGGGACAGCTCGACTATGGCTACACCTTC.

CDR3 DNA sequence: TGTGCCAGTAGTATTTGGGGAGTCAATCAGCCCCAGCATTTT. Translation gives CASSIWGVNQPQHF. This sequence joins TRBV19 and TRBJ1-5; D is uncertain. Germline-derived CDR1 and CDR2 are LNHDA and SQIVND (reference sequence). Trimming pared 3 bases from V and 3 bases from J, leaving 9 bases between. This CDR3 comprises 14 residues.

This clone was seen a few times. The V and J genes are TRBV10-3 and TRBJ2-7; maybe TRBD2 (6 bases). Germline V gives CDR1 ENHRY, CDR2 SYGVKD. With 2 bases removed from V and 2 bases from J, the gap between germline ends came to 25 bases. This CDR3 is 19 amino acids long. The CDR3 nucleotides read TGTGCCATCAGTGAGGTCTGGGGGGTAAGGTCCGGAGAAACCTACGAGCAGTACTTC. Its translation is CAISEVWGVRSGETYEQYF.

This clone was seen a single time. This chain uses TRBV7-2 with TRBJ1-1; 7 bases align to TRBD1. Losses at the gene ends were 1 base for V and 8 bases for J; bases not matched to a gene: 4. The CDR3 totals 13 residues. The germline V gene has CDR1 SGHTA and CDR2 FQGNSA. Written as DNA, the CDR3 is TGTGCCAGCAGCTTAGTAGCGACAGGGGAAGCTTTCTTT. The encoded protein is CASSLVATGEAFF.